These 4 T cell receptor beta chains share one sample of origin, sequenced in a study of T cells after yellow fever vaccination (dated by TCRdb to between 2018 and 2020). Receptor libraries were prepared by 5' RACE. The listed sequencing device is Illumina HiSeq 2500. The public reads were reanalyzed by TCRdb: fastp trimming at Q25, MiXCR alignment, in-frame beta chains only. For every CDR3 protein sequence, its rows merge into one entry that carries the most common genes and DNA. Present in this sample are around 610,000 distinct CDR3 sequences, about 13% of which were seen just once. The leading ten clones occupy more than 12% of the sample. This sample's treatment or condition label indicates: live attenuated yellow fever vaccine strain. Sequences were derived from PBMCs, sampled on the day of the yellow fever booster vaccination. The receptors here all came from a man younger than 40 who received the YFV17D yellow fever vaccine.

The J gene is TRBJ2-7, the V gene TRBV20-1; the D gene is possibly TRBD2 (5 bases). With 6 bases removed from V and 2 bases from J, the gap between germline ends came to 14 bases. This CDR3 region has 13 residues. Germline CDR1 is DFQATT and CDR2 is SNEGSKA (reference sequence). Here the CDR3 reads CSAPRGPPYEQYF. DNA of the CDR3: TGCAGTGCCCCCCGCGGGCCCCCCTACGAGCAGTACTTC.

CDR3 residues: CASSSLAGGSYEQYF. Written as DNA, the CDR3 is TGTGCCAGCAGTTCCCTAGCGGGAGGGTCCTACGAGCAGTACTTC. The genes are TRBV12-3 or TRBV12-4 and TRBJ2-7, with 12 bases lining up with TRBD2. This CDR3 is 15 amino acids long. Trimming at V came to 4 bases and at J to 1 base, leaving 2 bases not matched to a gene.

This clonotype was picked up a small number of times. A read error may account for a junction end that differs from germline. V and J are TRBV6-2 or TRBV6-3 and TRBJ2-3; no clear D. Germline V gives CDR1 MNHEY, CDR2 SVGEGT. The CDR3 runs to 12 residues. In DNA, the CDR3 is TGTGCCAGCAGTTCCCTCGCCACAAGAGAGAATTTT. Translation gives CASSSLATRENF.

This clonotype turned up a few times. The CDR3 loop reads CASSPPRTVYEQYF. CDR3 nucleotide sequence: TGTGCCAGCAGCCCACCCCGGACAGTTTACGAGCAGTACTTC. This chain connects TRBV7-2 to TRBJ2-7; the D gene is possibly TRBD1 (6 bases). The V and J ends lost 5 bases and 4 bases respectively, with 15 bases between them. CDR3 length equals 14 residues. Germline values: CDR1 SGHTA, CDR2 FQGNSA. The full variable domain, in which reference TRBV7-2 and TRBJ2-7 provide the parts outside the CDR3, is GAGVSQSPSNKVTEKGKDVELRCDPISGHTALYWYRQSLGQGLEFLIYFQGNSAPDKSGLPSDRFSAERTGGSVSTLTIQRTQQEDSAVYLCASSPPRTVYEQYFGPGTRLTVT.